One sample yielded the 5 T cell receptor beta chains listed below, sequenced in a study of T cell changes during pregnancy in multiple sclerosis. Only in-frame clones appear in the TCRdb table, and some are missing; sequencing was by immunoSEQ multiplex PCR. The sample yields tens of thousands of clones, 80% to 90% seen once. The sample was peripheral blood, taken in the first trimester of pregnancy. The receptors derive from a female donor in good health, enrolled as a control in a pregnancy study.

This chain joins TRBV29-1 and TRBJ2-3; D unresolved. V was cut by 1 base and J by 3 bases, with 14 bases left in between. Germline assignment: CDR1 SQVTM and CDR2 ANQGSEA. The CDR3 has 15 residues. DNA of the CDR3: TGCAGCGTTGAAGGGCGAGACGCCGGGACAGATACGCAGTATTTT. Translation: CSVEGRDAGTDTQYF.

The CDR3 reads CASTTGTGRSEKLFF. The CDR3 bases are TGTGCCAGCACTACCGGGACAGGGAGAAGTGAAAAACTGTTTTTT. V usage is TRBV6-1 and J usage is TRBJ1-4; 9 bases agree with TRBD1. Trimming cost V 7 bases and J 7 bases; bases outside gene matches: 10. Germline CDR1 reads MNHNS; CDR2 reads SASEGT. The CDR3 extends over 15 amino acids.

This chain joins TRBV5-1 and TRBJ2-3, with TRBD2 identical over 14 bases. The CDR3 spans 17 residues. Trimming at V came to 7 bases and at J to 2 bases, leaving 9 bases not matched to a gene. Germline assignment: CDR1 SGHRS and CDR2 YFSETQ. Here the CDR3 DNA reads TGCGCCAGCCGCTCGGGGACTAGCGGGGGCCTCACAGATACGCAGTATTTT. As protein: CASRSGTSGGLTDTQYF.

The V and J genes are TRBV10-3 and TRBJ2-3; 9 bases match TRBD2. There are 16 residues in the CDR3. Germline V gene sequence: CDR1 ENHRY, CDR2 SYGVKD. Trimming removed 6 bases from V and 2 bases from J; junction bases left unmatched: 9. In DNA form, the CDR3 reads TGTGCCATCAGCGGGACTAGCATAGGACCCACAGATACGCAGTATTTT. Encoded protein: CAISGTSIGPTDTQYF.

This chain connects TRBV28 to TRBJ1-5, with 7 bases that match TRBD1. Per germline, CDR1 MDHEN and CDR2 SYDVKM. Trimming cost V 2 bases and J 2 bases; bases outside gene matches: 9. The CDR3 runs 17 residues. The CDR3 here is CASSLPGQADRNQPQHF. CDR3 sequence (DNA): TGTGCCAGCAGTTTACCCGGACAGGCGGATCGCAATCAGCCCCAGCATTTT.